These T cell receptor beta chains were read from a single sample in a study of T-cell reconstitution after alpha-beta-depleted transplantation in children. MiXCR was run by TCRdb on the PCR reads, yielding one entry per CDR3 protein. Among 200,000 to 250,000 distinct CDR3 sequences listed, around 12% were seen once. Sample: PBMCs from the stem cell graft donor, taken from the stem cell graft. Receptor source: a human donor who donated a stem cell graft to a child with acute lymphoblastic leukemia. The CDR3 runs from the conserved cysteine through the conserved F or W. D genes are given only for firm matches. Part of the rows lack a size; the others show once, few, many or a class for expanded clones.

d_call: TRBD2
clone_size: NA
j_call: TRBJ2-1
v_call: TRBV27
cdr3_aa: CASSSLGGGGNEQFF
cdr3_nt: TGTGCCAGCAGTTCCCTCGGGGGGGGTGGGAATGAGCAGTTCTTC

d_call: NA
clone_size: many
j_call: TRBJ2-2
v_call: TRBV11-2
cdr3_aa: CASSSYTGNTGELFF
cdr3_nt: TGTGCCAGCAGCTCGTACACCGGGAACACCGGGGAGCTGTTTTTT

d_call: NA
clone_size: NA
j_call: TRBJ1-1
v_call: TRBV6-5
cdr3_aa: CASSYSSPGTEAFF
cdr3_nt: TGTGCCAGCAGTTACTCGTCTCCGGGCACTGAAGCTTTCTTT

d_call: NA
clone_size: many
j_call: TRBJ1-1
v_call: TRBV7-9
cdr3_aa: CASSPQGVWTEAFF
cdr3_nt: TGTGCCAGCAGCCCACAGGGAGTGTGGACTGAAGCTTTCTTT

d_call: NA
clone_size: many
j_call: TRBJ2-7
v_call: TRBV20-1
cdr3_aa: CSASRGPGLLSYEQYF
cdr3_nt: TGCAGTGCTAGTAGAGGGCCGGGACTCTTATCCTACGAGCAGTACTTC

d_call: NA
clone_size: NA
j_call: TRBJ2-2
v_call: TRBV6-1
cdr3_aa: CASFGQNNGELFF
cdr3_nt: TGTGCCAGCTTCGGGCAGAACAACGGGGAGCTGTTTTTT

d_call: NA
clone_size: many
j_call: TRBJ1-4
v_call: TRBV3-1
cdr3_aa: CASSHRSGWEKLFF
cdr3_nt: TGTGCCAGCAGCCATAGATCGGGTTGGGAAAAACTGTTTTTT

d_call: NA
clone_size: many
j_call: TRBJ2-7
v_call: TRBV28
cdr3_aa: CASEGGTVYEQYF
cdr3_nt: TGTGCCAGCGAGGGGGGTACAGTCTACGAGCAGTACTTC

d_call: TRBD2
clone_size: few
j_call: TRBJ2-7
v_call: TRBV7-2
cdr3_aa: CASSFSQRGLYEQYF
cdr3_nt: TGTGCCAGCAGCTTTTCCCAGCGGGGGTTATACGAGCAGTACTTC

d_call: NA
clone_size: many
j_call: TRBJ1-1
v_call: TRBV7-9
cdr3_aa: CASSLPGPNTEAFF
cdr3_nt: TGTGCCAGCAGCTTGCCGGGACCAAACACTGAAGCTTTCTTT

d_call: NA
clone_size: many
j_call: TRBJ2-2
v_call: TRBV27
cdr3_aa: CASISAGELFF
cdr3_nt: TGTGCCAGCATCTCGGCCGGGGAGCTGTTTTTT

d_call: NA
clone_size: NA
j_call: TRBJ2-1
v_call: TRBV6-1
cdr3_aa: CASFRSSYNEQFF
cdr3_nt: TGTGCCAGCTTTAGGAGCTCCTACAATGAGCAGTTCTTC

d_call: TRBD1
clone_size: NA
j_call: TRBJ2-7
v_call: TRBV27
cdr3_aa: CASQDRVPLGDYEQYF
cdr3_nt: TGTGCCAGCCAAGACAGGGTACCGTTAGGAGATTACGAGCAGTACTTC

d_call: TRBD1
clone_size: many
j_call: TRBJ1-1
v_call: TRBV12-3/TRBV12-4
cdr3_aa: CASSLGQGRIFF
cdr3_nt: TGTGCCAGCAGCCTGGGACAGGGGAGAATTTTCTTT

d_call: NA
clone_size: many
j_call: TRBJ1-1
v_call: TRBV10-3
cdr3_aa: CAISQLWNTEAFF
cdr3_nt: TGTGCCATCAGTCAATTGTGGAACACTGAAGCTTTCTTT